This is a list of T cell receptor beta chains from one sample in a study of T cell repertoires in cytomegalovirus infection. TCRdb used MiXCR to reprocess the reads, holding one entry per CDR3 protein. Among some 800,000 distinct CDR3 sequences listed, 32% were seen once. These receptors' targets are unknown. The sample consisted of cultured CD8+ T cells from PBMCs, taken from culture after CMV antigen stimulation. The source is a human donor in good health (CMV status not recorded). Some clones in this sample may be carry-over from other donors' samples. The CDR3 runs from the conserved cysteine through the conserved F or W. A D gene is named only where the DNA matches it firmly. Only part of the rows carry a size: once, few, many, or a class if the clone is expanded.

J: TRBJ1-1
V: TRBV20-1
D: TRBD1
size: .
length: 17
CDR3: CSAPIPPRRQGNTEAFF
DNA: TGCAGTGCCCCTATACCCCCAAGGCGACAGGGGAACACTGAAGCTTTCTTT

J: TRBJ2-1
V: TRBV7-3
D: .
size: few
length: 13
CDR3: CASSLYSTNEQFF
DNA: TGTGCCAGCAGCTTATACAGTACGAATGAGCAGTTCTTC

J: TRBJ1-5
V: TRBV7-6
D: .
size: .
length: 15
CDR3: CASSLDGGGTQPQHF
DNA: TGTGCCAGCAGCTTAGATGGGGGGGGAACTCAGCCCCAGCATTTT

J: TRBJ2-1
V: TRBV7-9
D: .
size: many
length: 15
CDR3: CASSLPIDQPNEQFF
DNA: TGTGCCAGCAGCTTACCGATTGATCAACCCAATGAGCAGTTCTTC

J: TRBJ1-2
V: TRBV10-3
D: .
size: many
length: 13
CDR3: CAISDLDMSGYTF
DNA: TGTGCCATCAGTGATTTAGACATGTCTGGCTACACCTTC

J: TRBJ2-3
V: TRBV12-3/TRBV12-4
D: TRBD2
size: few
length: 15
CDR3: CASTLPGGPPDTQYF
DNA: TGTGCCAGCACCCTTCCGGGGGGGCCCCCAGATACGCAGTATTTT

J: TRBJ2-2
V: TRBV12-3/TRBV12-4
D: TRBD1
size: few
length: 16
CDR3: CASSPTQGASTGELFF
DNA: TGTGCCAGCAGTCCGACCCAGGGGGCGAGCACCGGGGAGCTGTTTTTT

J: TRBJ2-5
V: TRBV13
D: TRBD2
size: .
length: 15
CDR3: CASSPPGRGDNEQYF
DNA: TGTGCCAGCAGCCCGCCCGGGCGGGGGGACAATGAGCAGTACTTC

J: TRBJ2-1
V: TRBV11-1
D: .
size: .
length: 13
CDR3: CASRGGTDNEQFF
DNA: TGTGCCAGCAGGGGAGGGACAGACAATGAGCAGTTCTTC

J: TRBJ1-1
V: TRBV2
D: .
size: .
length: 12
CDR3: CATSPLNTEAFF
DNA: TGTGCCACCTCCCCTCTGAACACTGAAGCTTTCTTT

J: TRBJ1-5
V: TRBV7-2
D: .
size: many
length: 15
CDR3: CASSPRTEHIGPQHF
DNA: TGTGCCAGCAGCCCAAGGACCGAACACATAGGTCCCCAGCATTTT

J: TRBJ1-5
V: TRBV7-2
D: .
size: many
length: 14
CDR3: CASSSQYSNQPQHF
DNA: TGTGCCAGCAGCTCCCAGTATAGCAATCAGCCCCAGCATTTT

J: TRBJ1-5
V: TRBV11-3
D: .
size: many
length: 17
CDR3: CASSLESLGGSNQPQHF
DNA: TGTGCCAGCAGCTTAGAAAGTCTGGGGGGGAGCAATCAGCCCCAGCATTTT

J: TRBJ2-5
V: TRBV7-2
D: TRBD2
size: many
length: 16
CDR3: CASSLGHRLAGETQYF
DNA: TGTGCCAGCAGCTTAGGACATCGGCTAGCGGGAGAGACCCAGTACTTC

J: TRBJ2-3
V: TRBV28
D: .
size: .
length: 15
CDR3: CTSRIGLILGNTQYF
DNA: TGTACCAGCAGAATTGGACTGATCCTAGGGAATACGCAGTATTTT

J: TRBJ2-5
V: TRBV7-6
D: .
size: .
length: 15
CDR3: CASSFLKTGQETQYF
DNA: TGTGCCAGCAGCTTCCTTAAAACGGGTCAAGAGACCCAGTACTTC

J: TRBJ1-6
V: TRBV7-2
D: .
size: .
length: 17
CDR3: CASSLSSGEHWNSPLHF
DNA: TGTGCCAGCAGCTTAAGCTCCGGGGAGCATTGGAATTCACCCCTCCACTTT

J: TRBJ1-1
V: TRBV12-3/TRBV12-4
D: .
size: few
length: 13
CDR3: CASSFGGWTEAFF
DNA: TGTGCCAGCAGTTTTGGGGGGTGGACTGAAGCTTTCTTT

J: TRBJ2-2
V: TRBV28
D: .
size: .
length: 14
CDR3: CASKVTVNTGELFF
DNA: TGTGCCAGCAAGGTGACCGTGAACACCGGGGAGCTGTTTTTT

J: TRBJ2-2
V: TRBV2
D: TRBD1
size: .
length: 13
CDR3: CASSATGSGELFF
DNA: TGTGCCAGCAGCGCGACAGGGTCCGGGGAGCTGTTTTTT

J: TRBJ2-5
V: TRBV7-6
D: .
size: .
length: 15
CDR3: CASSFHLSGQETQYF
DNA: TGTGCCAGCAGTTTCCATCTATCGGGGCAAGAGACCCAGTACTTC

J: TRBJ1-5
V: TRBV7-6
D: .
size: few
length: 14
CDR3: CASSLTVFGQPQHF
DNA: TGTGCCAGCAGCTTAACAGTGTTCGGTCAGCCCCAGCATTTT

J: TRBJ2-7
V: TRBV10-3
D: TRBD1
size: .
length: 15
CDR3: CAINSGDRGTYEQYF
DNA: TGTGCCATCAATTCAGGGGACAGGGGGACCTACGAGCAGTACTTC

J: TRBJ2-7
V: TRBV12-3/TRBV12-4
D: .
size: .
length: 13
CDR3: CASSFNRVYEQYF
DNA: TGTGCCAGCAGTTTCAATAGGGTCTACGAGCAGTACTTC

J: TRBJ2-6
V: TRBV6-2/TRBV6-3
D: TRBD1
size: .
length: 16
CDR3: CASSWDRAFVFNVLTF
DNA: TGTGCCAGCAGTTGGGACAGGGCGTTTGTGTTTAACGTCCTGACTTTC

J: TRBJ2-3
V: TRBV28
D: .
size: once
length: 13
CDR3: CASSPYSADTQYF
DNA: TGTGCCAGCAGCCCATATAGTGCAGATACGCAGTATTTT

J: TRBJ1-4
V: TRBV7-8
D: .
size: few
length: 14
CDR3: CASSLVRRGDELFF
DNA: TGTGCCAGCAGCTTAGTACGCCGTGGAGATGAACTGTTTTTT